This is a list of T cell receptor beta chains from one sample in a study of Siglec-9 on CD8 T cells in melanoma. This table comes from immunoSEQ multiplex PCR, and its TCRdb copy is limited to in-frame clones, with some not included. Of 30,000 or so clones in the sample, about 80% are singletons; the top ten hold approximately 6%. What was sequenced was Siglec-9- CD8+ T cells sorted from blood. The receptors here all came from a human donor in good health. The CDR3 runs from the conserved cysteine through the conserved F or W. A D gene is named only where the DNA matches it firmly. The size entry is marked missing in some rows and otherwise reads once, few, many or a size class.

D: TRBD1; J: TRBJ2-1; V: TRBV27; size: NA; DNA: TGTGCCAGCAGTTTAACGGGACAGGGCGAAGGTGAGCAGTTCTTC; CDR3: CASSLTGQGEGEQFF
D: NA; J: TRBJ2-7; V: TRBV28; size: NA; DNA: TGTGCCAGCAGTTTAGTAGGGGGGGATTACGAGCAGTACTTC; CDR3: CASSLVGGDYEQYF
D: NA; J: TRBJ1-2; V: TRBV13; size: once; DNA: TGTGCCAGCAGCTTGGACGGTCGCTATGGCTACACCTTC; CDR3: CASSLDGRYGYTF
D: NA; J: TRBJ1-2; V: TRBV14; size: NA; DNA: TGTGCCAGCAGCCAAAAGGGGTTAGACCGAGTTTATGGCTACACCTTC; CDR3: CASSQKGLDRVYGYTF
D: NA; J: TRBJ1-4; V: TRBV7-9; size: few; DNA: TGTGCCAGCAGCCCAACTATGAAGGGTGAAAAACTGTTTTTT; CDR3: CASSPTMKGEKLFF
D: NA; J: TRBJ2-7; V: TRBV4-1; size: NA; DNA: TGCGCCAGCAGCCCCGGACGACCCGAGCAGTACTTC; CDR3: CASSPGRPEQYF
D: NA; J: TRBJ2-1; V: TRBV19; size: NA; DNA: TGTGCCAGTAGTATAGTCATTGGGGGTCCCAATGAGCAGTTCTTC; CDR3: CASSIVIGGPNEQFF
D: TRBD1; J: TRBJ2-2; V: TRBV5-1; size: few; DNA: TGCGCCAGCAGCTTTGACAGGGATTACACCGGGGAGCTGTTTTTT; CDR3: CASSFDRDYTGELFF
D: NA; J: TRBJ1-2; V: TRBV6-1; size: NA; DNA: TGTGCCAGCAGTGAATACACGGGGAGCAACTATGGCTACACCTTC; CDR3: CASSEYTGSNYGYTF
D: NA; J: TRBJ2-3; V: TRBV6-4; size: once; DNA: TGTGCCAGCAGTGACTCGCCAGGCACAGATACGCAGTATTTT; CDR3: CASSDSPGTDTQYF
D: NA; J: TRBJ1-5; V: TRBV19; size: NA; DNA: TGTGCCAGTAGTATCGGTCAGGGAGCCTATAGCAATCAGCCCCAGCATTTT; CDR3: CASSIGQGAYSNQPQHF
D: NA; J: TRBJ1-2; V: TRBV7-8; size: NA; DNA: TGTGCCAGCAGCTTCTTAGGACGGGAAGTTAACTATGGCTACACCTTC; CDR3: CASSFLGREVNYGYTF
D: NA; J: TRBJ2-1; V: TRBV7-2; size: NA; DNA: TGTGCCAGCTTAGCGACCTCCGTGGGGGAGCAGTTCTTC; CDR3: CASLATSVGEQFF
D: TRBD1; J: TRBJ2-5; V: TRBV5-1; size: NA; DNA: TGCGCCAGCAGGGGACAGGGGGAGACCCAGTACTTC; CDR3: CASRGQGETQYF
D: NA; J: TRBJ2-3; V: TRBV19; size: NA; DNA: TGTGCCAGTAGTTTACGTCTACAGGGATTGAGCACAGATACGCAGTATTTT; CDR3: CASSLRLQGLSTDTQYF
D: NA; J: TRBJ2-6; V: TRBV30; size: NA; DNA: TGTGCCTGGAGTTATGGGGCCAACGTCCTGACTTTC; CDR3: CAWSYGANVLTF
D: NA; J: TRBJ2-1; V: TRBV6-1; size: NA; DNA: TGTGCCAGCAGTGAAGGGGCCCCGGGGGATTTTACAGATGAGCAGTTCTTC; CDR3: CASSEGAPGDFTDEQFF